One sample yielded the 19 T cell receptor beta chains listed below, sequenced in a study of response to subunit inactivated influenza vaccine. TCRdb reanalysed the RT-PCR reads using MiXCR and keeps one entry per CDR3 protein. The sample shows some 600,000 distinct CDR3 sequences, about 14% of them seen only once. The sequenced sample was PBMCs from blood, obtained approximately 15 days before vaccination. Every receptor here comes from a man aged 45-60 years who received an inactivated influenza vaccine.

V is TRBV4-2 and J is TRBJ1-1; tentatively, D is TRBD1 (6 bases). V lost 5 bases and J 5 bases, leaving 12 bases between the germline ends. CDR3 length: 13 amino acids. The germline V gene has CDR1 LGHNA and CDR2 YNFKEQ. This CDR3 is CASSVDRLTEAFF. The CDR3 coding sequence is TGTGCCAGCAGCGTCGACAGGTTGACTGAAGCTTTCTTT.

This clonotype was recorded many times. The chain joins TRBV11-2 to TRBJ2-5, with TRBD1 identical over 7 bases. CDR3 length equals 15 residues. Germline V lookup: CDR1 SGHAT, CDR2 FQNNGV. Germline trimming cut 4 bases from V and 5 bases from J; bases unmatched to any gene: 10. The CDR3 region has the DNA TGTGCCAGCAGCTCAATAAGGGGGCGCCGTGAGACCCAGTACTTC. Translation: CASSSIRGRRETQYF. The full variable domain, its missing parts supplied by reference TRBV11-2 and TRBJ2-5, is EAGVAQSPRYKIIEKRQSVAFWCNPISGHATLYWYQQILGQGPKLLIQFQNNGVVDDSQLPKDRFSAERLKGVDSTLKIQPAKLEDSAVYLCASSSIRGRRETQYFGPGTRLLVL.

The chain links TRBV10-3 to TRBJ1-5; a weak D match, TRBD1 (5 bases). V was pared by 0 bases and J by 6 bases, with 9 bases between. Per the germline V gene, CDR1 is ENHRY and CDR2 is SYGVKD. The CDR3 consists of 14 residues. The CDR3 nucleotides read TGTGCCATCAGTGAGTCGAGGGGCAGTCAGCCCCAGCATTTT. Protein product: CAISESRGSQPQHF.

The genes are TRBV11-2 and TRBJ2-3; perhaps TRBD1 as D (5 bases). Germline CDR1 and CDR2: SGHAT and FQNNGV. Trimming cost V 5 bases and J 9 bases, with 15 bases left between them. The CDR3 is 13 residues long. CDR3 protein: CASSLVLGRTQYF. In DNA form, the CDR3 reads TGTGCCAGCAGCCTCGTTTTGGGGCGAACGCAGTATTTT.

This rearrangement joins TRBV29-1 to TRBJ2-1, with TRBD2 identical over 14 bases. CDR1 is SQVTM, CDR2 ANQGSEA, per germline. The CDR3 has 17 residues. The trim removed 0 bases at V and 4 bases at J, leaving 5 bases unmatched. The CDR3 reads CSVEDPGLAGGYNEQFF. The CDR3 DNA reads TGCAGCGTTGAAGATCCTGGACTAGCGGGGGGATACAATGAGCAGTTCTTC.

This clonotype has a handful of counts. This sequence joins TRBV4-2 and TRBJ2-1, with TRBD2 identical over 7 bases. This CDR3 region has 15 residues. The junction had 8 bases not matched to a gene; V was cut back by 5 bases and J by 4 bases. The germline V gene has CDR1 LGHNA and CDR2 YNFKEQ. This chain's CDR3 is CASSGGGGRYNEQFF. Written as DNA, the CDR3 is TGTGCCAGCAGCGGGGGGGGTGGCCGGTACAATGAGCAGTTCTTC.

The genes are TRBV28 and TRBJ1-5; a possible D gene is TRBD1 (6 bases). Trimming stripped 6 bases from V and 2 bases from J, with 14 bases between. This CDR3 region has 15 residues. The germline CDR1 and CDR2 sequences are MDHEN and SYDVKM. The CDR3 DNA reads TGTGCCAGCAGCGCTCGGGGGGGCGGCAATCAGCCCCAGCATTTT. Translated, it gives CASSARGGGNQPQHF.

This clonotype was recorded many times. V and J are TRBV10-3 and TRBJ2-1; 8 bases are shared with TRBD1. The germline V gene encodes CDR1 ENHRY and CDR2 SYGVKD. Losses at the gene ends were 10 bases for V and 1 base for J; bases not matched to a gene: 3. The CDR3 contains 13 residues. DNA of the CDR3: TGTGCCACACAGGGGGAGTCCTACAATGAGCAGTTCTTC. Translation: CATQGESYNEQFF.

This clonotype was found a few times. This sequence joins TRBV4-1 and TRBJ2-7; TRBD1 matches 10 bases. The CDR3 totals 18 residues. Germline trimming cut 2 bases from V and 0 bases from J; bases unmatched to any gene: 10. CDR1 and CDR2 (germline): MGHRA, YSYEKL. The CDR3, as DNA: TGCGCCAGCAGCCAAACCTTTCACCGGGACAGGGGCTCCTACGAGCAGTACTTC. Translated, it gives CASSQTFHRDRGSYEQYF.

The CDR3: CASSQLGLDSGAQYF. The CDR3 DNA reads as TGTGCCAGCAGCCAATTAGGTCTAGACTCTGGGGCCCAGTACTTC. V is TRBV3-1 and J is TRBJ2-5; D gene ambiguous. The CDR3 contains 15 residues. Germline lookup yields CDR1 LGHDT and CDR2 YNNKEL (reference sequence). Trimming removed 2 bases from V and 9 bases from J, with 19 bases in between.

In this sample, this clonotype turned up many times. CDR3 residues: CASSYSGGTGELFF. The CDR3 DNA is TGTGCCAGCAGTTACTCAGGGGGCACCGGGGAGCTGTTTTTT. This chain links TRBV6-6 with TRBJ2-2, with D maybe TRBD1 (6 bases). The CDR3 consists of 14 residues. Looked up from germline, CDR1 is MNHNY and CDR2 is SVGAGI (reference sequence). Trimming stripped 0 bases from V and 4 bases from J, with 6 bases between.

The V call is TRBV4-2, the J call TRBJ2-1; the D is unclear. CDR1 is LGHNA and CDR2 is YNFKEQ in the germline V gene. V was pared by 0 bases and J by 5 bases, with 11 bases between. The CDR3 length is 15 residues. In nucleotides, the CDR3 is TGTGCCAGCAGCCAAGAGTTGACGGTTAACAATGAGCAGTTCTTC. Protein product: CASSQELTVNNEQFF.

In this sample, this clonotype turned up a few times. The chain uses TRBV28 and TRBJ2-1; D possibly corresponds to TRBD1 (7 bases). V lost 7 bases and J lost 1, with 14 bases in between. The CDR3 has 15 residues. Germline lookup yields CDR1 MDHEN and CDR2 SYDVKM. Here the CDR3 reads CASTRAGGSYNEQFF. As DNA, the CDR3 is TGTGCCAGCACTCGGGCAGGGGGGTCCTACAATGAGCAGTTCTTC.

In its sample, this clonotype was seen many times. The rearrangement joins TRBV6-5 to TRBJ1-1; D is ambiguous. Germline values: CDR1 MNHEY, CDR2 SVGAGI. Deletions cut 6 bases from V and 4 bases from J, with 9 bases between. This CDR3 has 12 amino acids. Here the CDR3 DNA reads TGTGCCAGCAGACGGGGTACCACTGAAGCTTTCTTT. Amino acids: CASRRGTTEAFF.

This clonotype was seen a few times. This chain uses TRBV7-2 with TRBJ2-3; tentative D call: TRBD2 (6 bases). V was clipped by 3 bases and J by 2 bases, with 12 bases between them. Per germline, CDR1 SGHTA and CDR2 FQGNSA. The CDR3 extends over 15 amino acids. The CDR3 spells CASSFSRGPTDTQYF. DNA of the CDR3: TGTGCCAGCAGCTTCTCGCGGGGCCCCACAGATACGCAGTATTTT.

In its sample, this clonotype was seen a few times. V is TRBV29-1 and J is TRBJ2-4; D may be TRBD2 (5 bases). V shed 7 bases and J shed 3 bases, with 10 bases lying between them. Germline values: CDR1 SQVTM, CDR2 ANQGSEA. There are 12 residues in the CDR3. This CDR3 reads CSAGRSKNIQYF. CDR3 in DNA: TGCAGCGCTGGGAGAAGCAAAAACATTCAGTACTTC.

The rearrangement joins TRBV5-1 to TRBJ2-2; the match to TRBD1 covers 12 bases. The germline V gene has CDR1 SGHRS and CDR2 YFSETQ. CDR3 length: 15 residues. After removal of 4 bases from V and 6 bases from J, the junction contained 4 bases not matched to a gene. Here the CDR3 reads CASSTGTGGSGELFF. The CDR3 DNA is TGCGCCAGCAGCACCGGGACAGGGGGCTCCGGGGAGCTGTTTTTT.

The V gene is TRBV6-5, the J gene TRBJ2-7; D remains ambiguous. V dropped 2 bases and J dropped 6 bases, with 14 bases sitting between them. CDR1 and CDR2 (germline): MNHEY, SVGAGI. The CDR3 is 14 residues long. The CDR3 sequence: CASSYDSRIGEQYF. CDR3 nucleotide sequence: TGTGCCAGCAGTTACGACTCCAGAATCGGCGAGCAGTACTTC.

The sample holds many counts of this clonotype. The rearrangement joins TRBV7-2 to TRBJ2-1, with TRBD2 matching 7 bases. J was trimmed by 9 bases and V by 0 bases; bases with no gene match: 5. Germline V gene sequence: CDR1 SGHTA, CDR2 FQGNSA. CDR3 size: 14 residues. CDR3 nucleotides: TGTGCCAGCAGCTTAGCGATGAGGGAGGGTGAGCAGTTCTTC. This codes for CASSLAMREGEQFF.